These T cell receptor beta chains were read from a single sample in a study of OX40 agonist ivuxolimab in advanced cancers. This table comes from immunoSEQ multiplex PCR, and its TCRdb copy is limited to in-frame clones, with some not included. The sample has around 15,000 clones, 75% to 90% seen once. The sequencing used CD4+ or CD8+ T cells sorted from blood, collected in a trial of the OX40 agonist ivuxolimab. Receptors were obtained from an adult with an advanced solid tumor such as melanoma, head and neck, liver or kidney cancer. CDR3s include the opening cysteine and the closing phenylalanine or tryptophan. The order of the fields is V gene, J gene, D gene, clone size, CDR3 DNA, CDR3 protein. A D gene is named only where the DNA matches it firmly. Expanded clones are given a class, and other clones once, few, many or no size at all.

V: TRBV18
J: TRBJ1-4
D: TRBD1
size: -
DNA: TGTGCCAGCTCACCCCTTTCCCACGACAGGGGTGAAAAACTGTTTTTT
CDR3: CASSPLSHDRGEKLFF

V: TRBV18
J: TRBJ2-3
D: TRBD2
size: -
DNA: TGTGCCAGCTCACCCAAAAGCGGGAGGGCCGGGGATACGCAGTATTTT
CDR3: CASSPKSGRAGDTQYF

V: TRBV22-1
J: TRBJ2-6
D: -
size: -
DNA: TGTCCTGGGAGCGCACGTCAACTAAGGACCCGTGCCGGCTTTAACTCTGGGGCCAACGTCCTGACTTTC
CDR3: CPGSARQLRTRAGFNSGANVLTF

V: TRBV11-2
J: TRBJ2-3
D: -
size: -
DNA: TGTGCCAGCAGCCCCCGGAGCGGGAGCACAGATACGCAGTATTTT
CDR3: CASSPRSGSTDTQYF

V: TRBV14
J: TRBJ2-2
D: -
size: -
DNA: TGTGCCAGCAGCCCCCGAGCGGTCGCTCGTACCGGGGAGCTGTTTTTT
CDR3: CASSPRAVARTGELFF

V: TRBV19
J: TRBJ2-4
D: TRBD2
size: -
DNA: TGTGCCAGTAGTATGATGGGACTAGCGGGAGTTAAGGCCAAAAACATTCAGTACTTC
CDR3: CASSMMGLAGVKAKNIQYF

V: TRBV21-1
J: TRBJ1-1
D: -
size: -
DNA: TGTGCCAGCAGCCCCCGGGACATCTCCCGACCGTACACTGAAGCTTTCTTT
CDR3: CASSPRDISRPYTEAFF

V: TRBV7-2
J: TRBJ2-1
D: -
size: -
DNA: TGTGCCAGCAGCTCCGGGCTCAATGAGCAGTTCTTC
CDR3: CASSSGLNEQFF

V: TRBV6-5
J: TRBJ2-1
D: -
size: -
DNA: TGTGCCCCCTCCAATGAGCAGTTCTTC
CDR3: CAPSNEQFF

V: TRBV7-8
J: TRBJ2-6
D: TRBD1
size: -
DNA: TGTGCCAGCAGAGGGGGGACAGGGGCCGGGGCCAACGTCCTGACTTTC
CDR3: CASRGGTGAGANVLTF

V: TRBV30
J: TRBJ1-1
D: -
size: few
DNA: TGTGCCTTCCGCGACAGTCCAAGGACTGAAGCTTTCTTT
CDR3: CAFRDSPRTEAFF

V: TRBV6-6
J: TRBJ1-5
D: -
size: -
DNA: TGTGCCAGCAGTTACGCGGGTCAGCCCCAGCATTTT
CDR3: CASSYAGQPQHF

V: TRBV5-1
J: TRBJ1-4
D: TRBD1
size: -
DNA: TGCGCCAGCAGCTTGGAAGGGACAGGCGGTGAAAAACTGTTTTTT
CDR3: CASSLEGTGGEKLFF

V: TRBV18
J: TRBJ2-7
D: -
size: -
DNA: TGTGCCAGCTCAGCCACGGAGGGTTACGAGCAGTACTTC
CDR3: CASSATEGYEQYF

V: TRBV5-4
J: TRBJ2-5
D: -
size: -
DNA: TGTGCCAGCAGCTTTGTAGCGTACGGGGAGACCCAGTACTTC
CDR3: CASSFVAYGETQYF

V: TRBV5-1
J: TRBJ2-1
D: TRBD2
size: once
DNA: TGCGCCAGCAGCTTGGTAGGTGGGACTAGCGGGAGCAATGAGCAGTTCTTC
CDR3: CASSLVGGTSGSNEQFF

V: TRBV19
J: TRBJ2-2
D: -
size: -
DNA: TGTGCCAGTATCCGGGGTGACAGTATCACCGGGGAGCTGTTTTTT
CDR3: CASIRGDSITGELFF

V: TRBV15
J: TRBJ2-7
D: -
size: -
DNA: TGTGCCACCAGCATCCATCCGGCGGCCGAGGTCAGCTACGAGCAGTACTTC
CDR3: CATSIHPAAEVSYEQYF

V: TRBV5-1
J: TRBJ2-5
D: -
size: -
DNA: TGCGCCAGCAGTGAGTTTCCCGGGACCCAGTACTTC
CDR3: CASSEFPGTQYF

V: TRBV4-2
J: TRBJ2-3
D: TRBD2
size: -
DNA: TGTGCCAGCAGCCTCTCGGGACTAGCGGGAGTTGATACGCAGTATTTT
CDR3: CASSLSGLAGVDTQYF